These T cell receptor beta chains were read from a single sample in a study of blood T cell repertoires in COVID-19. Produced via immunoSEQ multiplex PCR; TCRdb's table is partial and in-frame only. The sample has over 10,000 clones, around 82% seen once. Sequenced: peripheral blood. These receptors were collected from a human donor in a cohort sampled during active COVID-19. Both conserved end residues are part of each CDR3. Each record gives: J gene, CDR3 length, V gene, clone size, CDR3 protein. Clone size, where shown, is once, few, many, or a class for clones that have expanded.

J gene: TRBJ1-1; CDR3 length: 14; V gene: TRBV18; clone size: NA; CDR3 protein: CASSPQGVNTEAFF
J gene: TRBJ1-3; CDR3 length: 15; V gene: TRBV6-6; clone size: NA; CDR3 protein: CASSNSPGGGNTIYF
J gene: TRBJ2-7; CDR3 length: 13; V gene: TRBV4-2; clone size: NA; CDR3 protein: CASSREVASEQYF
J gene: TRBJ2-5; CDR3 length: 14; V gene: TRBV5-1; clone size: NA; CDR3 protein: CASSLAGLIETQYF
J gene: TRBJ1-6; CDR3 length: 15; V gene: TRBV7-8; clone size: few; CDR3 protein: CASSLVTGVNSPLHF
J gene: TRBJ2-1; CDR3 length: 16; V gene: TRBV5-6; clone size: NA; CDR3 protein: CASSRTVSSSYNEQFF
J gene: TRBJ2-5; CDR3 length: 13; V gene: TRBV7-3; clone size: once; CDR3 protein: CASSQGAQETQYF
J gene: TRBJ1-2; CDR3 length: 17; V gene: TRBV3-1/TRBV3-2; clone size: NA; CDR3 protein: CASSQGGRSRANYGYTF
J gene: TRBJ1-1; CDR3 length: 15; V gene: TRBV5-4; clone size: NA; CDR3 protein: CASSLSAVMNTEAFF
J gene: TRBJ2-1; CDR3 length: 17; V gene: TRBV4-2; clone size: NA; CDR3 protein: CASSQQGLGTGRNEQFF
J gene: TRBJ2-1; CDR3 length: 11; V gene: TRBV12-3/TRBV12-4; clone size: NA; CDR3 protein: CASTSYNEQFF
J gene: TRBJ2-7; CDR3 length: 15; V gene: TRBV6-6; clone size: NA; CDR3 protein: CASSTSGQARYEQYF
J gene: TRBJ2-2; CDR3 length: 15; V gene: TRBV19; clone size: NA; CDR3 protein: CASSPRQAYTGELFF
J gene: TRBJ1-5; CDR3 length: 14; V gene: TRBV28; clone size: NA; CDR3 protein: CASSLVRGNQPQHF
J gene: TRBJ1-4; CDR3 length: 17; V gene: TRBV15; clone size: NA; CDR3 protein: CATSRAGGRATNEKLFF
J gene: TRBJ2-5; CDR3 length: 14; V gene: TRBV5-6; clone size: NA; CDR3 protein: CASSVRTGFETQYF
J gene: TRBJ2-7; CDR3 length: 14; V gene: TRBV10-2; clone size: NA; CDR3 protein: CASRFSGGAYEQYF
J gene: TRBJ2-1; CDR3 length: 18; V gene: TRBV25-1; clone size: NA; CDR3 protein: CASSELEGTGGFTNEQFF
J gene: TRBJ1-5; CDR3 length: 14; V gene: TRBV19; clone size: once; CDR3 protein: CASSMRDSNQPQHF
J gene: TRBJ2-3; CDR3 length: 14; V gene: TRBV7-2; clone size: NA; CDR3 protein: CASSRDRADDTQYF
J gene: TRBJ2-5; CDR3 length: 14; V gene: TRBV6-5; clone size: NA; CDR3 protein: CASVRQEYQETQYF
J gene: TRBJ2-5; CDR3 length: 15; V gene: TRBV7-8; clone size: NA; CDR3 protein: CASSLAWDSQETQYF
J gene: TRBJ2-7; CDR3 length: 15; V gene: TRBV5-1; clone size: NA; CDR3 protein: CASKPAGTQGYEQYF
J gene: TRBJ2-1; CDR3 length: 16; V gene: TRBV6-2/TRBV6-3; clone size: NA; CDR3 protein: CASSYPGTGGYNEQFF
J gene: TRBJ1-1; CDR3 length: 16; V gene: TRBV19; clone size: NA; CDR3 protein: CASSMKGASGNTEAFF
J gene: TRBJ1-3; CDR3 length: 14; V gene: TRBV5-8; clone size: NA; CDR3 protein: CASSPRPSGNTIYF
J gene: TRBJ1-6; CDR3 length: 20; V gene: TRBV19; clone size: NA; CDR3 protein: CASSARAGTGGLKTNSPLHF
J gene: TRBJ2-7; CDR3 length: 15; V gene: TRBV6-5; clone size: NA; CDR3 protein: CASKHSGNKQSEQYF